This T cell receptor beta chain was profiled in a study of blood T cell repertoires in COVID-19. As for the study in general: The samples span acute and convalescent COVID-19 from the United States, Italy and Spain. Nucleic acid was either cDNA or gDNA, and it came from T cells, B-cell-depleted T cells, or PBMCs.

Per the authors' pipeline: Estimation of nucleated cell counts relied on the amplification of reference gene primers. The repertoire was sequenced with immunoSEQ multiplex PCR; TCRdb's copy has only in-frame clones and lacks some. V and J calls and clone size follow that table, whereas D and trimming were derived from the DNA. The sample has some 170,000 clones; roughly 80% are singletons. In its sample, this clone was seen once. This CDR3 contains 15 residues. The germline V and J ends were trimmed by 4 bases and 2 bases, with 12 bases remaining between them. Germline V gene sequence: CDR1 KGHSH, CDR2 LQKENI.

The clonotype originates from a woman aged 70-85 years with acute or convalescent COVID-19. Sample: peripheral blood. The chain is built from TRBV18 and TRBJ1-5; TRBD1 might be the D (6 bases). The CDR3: CASSLQGLGNQPQHF. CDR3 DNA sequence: TGTGCCAGCTCACTACAGGGTTTAGGCAATCAGCCCCAGCATTTT.